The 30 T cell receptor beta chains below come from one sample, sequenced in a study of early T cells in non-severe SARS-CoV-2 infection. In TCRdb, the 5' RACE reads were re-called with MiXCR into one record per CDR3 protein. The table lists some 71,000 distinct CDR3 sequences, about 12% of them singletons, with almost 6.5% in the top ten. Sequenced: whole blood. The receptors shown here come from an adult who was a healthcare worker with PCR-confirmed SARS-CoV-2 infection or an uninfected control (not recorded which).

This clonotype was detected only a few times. CDR3 amino acids: CASSLGLAGYANTGELFF. For the CDR3, the DNA is TGTGCCAGCAGCCTGGGACTAGCGGGCTACGCGAACACCGGGGAGCTGTTTTTT. This chain uses TRBV9 with TRBJ2-2; 12 bases line up with TRBD2. Unmatched junction bases numbered 7, after V lost 4 bases and J lost 0 bases. Per the germline V gene, CDR1 is SGDLS and CDR2 is YYNGEE. The CDR3 totals 18 residues.

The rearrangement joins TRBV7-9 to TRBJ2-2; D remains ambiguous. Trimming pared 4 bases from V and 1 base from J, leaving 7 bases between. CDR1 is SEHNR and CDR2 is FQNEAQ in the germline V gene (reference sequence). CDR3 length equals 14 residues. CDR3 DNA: TGTGCCAGCAGCTATTCAGGGAACACCGGGGAGCTGTTTTTT. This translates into CASSYSGNTGELFF.

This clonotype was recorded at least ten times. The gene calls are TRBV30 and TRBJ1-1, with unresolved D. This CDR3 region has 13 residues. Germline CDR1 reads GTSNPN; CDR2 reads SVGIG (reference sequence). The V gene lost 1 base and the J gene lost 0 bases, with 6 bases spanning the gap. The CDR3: CAWSGRVNTEAFF. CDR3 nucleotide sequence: TGTGCCTGGAGTGGGAGAGTGAACACTGAAGCTTTCTTT.

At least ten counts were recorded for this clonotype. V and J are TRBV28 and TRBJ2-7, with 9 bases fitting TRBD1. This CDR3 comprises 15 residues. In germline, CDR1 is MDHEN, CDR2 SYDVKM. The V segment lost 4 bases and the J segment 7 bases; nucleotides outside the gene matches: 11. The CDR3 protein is CASSSTGTGNQEQYF. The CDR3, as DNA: TGTGCCAGCAGTTCGACCGGGACAGGGAATCAAGAGCAGTACTTC.

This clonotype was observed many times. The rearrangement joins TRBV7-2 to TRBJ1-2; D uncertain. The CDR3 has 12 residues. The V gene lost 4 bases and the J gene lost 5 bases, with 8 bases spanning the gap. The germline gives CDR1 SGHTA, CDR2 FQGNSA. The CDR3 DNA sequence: TGTGCCAGCAGCTCGGACCAATATGGCTACACCTTC. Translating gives CASSSDQYGYTF.

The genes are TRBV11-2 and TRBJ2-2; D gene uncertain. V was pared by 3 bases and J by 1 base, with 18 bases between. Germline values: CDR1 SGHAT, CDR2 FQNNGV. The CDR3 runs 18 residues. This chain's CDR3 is CASSFEGASFQNTGELFF. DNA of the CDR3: TGTGCCAGCAGCTTTGAAGGTGCATCCTTTCAGAACACCGGGGAGCTGTTTTTT.

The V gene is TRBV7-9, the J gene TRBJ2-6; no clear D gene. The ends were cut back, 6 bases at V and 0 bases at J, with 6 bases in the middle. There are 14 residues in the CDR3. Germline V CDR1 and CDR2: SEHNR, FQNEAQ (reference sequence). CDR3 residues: CASRSGSGANVLTF. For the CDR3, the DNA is TGTGCCAGCAGGTCGGGCTCTGGGGCCAACGTCCTGACTTTC.

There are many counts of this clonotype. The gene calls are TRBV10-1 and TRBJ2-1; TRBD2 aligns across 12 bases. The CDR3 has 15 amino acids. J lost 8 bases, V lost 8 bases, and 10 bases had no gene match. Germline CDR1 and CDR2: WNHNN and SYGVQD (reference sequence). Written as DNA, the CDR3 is TGCGCCAGCTCTTCGTCTAGCGGGGGGGCTTATGAGCAGTTCTTC. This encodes CASSSSSGGAYEQFF.

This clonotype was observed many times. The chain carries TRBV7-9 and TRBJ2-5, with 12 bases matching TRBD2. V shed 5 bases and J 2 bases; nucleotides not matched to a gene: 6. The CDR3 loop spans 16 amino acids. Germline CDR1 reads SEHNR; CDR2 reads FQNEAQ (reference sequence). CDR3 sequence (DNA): TGTGCCAGCAGCCCAACCCTAGCGGGAGGGCAAGAGACCCAGTACTTC. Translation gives CASSPTLAGGQETQYF.

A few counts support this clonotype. The CDR3 sequence: CASSLAPGSSYGYTF. The DNA of the CDR3 is TGTGCCAGCAGTTTAGCGCCAGGGAGTAGCTATGGCTACACCTTC. The chain has TRBV12-3 or TRBV12-4 and TRBJ1-2; D possibly corresponds to TRBD1 (5 bases). The CDR3 contains 15 residues. V dropped 0 bases and J dropped 4 bases, with 12 bases sitting between them.

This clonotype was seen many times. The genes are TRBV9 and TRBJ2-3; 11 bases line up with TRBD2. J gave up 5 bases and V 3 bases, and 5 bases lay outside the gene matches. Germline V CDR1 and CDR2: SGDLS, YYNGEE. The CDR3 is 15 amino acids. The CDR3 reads CASSGSGGAGDTQYF. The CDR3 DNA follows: TGTGCCAGCAGCGGTAGCGGGGGGGCCGGAGATACGCAGTATTTT.

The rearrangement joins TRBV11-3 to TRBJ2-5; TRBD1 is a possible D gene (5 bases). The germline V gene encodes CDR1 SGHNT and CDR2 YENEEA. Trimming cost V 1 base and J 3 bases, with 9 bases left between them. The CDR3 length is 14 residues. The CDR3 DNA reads TGTGCCAGCAGCTTAGCAGGCAGGGAAGAGACCCAGTACTTC. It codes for CASSLAGREETQYF.

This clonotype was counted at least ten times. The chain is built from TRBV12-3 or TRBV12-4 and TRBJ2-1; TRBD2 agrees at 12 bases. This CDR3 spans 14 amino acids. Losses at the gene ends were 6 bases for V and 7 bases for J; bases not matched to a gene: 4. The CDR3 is CASRLAGGSNEQFF. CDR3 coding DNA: TGTGCCAGCAGACTAGCGGGGGGTTCTAATGAGCAGTTCTTC.

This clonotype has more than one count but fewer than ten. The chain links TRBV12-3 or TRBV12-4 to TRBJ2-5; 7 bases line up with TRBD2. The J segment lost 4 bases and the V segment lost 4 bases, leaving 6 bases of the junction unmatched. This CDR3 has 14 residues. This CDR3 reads CASSSGVAGETQYF. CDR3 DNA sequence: TGTGCCAGCAGTTCCGGCGTAGCGGGAGAGACCCAGTACTTC.

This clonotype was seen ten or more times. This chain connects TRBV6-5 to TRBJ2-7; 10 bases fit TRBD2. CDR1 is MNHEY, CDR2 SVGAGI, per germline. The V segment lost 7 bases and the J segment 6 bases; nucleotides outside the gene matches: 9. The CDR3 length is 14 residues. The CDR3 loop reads CASTPRGLATEQYF. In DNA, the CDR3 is TGTGCCAGCACCCCGCGGGGACTAGCGACCGAGCAGTACTTC.

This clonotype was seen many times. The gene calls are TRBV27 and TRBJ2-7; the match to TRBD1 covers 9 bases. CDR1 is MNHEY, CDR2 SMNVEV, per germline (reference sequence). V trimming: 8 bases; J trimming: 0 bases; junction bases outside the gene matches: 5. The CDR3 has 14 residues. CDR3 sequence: CASQRDRVSYEQYF. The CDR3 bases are TGTGCCAGCCAACGGGACAGGGTCTCCTACGAGCAGTACTTC.

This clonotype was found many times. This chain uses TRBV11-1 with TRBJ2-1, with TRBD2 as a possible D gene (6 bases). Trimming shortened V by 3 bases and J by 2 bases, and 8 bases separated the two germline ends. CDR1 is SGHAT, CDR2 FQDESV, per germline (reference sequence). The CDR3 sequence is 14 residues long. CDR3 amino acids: CASSFSGAYNEQFF. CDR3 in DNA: TGTGCCAGCAGCTTTTCGGGGGCCTACAATGAGCAGTTCTTC.

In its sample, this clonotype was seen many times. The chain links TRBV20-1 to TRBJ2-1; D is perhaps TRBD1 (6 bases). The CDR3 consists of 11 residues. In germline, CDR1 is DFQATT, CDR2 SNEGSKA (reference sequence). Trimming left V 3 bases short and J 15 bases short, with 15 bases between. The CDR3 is CSASAIGGWFF. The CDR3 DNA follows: TGCAGTGCTAGTGCTATAGGGGGTTGGTTCTTC.

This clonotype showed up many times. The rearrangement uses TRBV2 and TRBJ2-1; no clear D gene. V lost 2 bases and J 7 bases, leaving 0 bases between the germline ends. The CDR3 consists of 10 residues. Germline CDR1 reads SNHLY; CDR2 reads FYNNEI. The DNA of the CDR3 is TGTGCCAGCAGTGAAAATGAGCAGTTCTTC. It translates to CASSENEQFF.

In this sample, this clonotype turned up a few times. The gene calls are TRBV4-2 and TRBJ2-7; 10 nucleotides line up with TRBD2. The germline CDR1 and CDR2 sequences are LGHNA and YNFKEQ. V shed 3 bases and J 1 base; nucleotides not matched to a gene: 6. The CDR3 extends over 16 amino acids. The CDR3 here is CASSQLLAGTSYEQYF. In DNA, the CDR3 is TGTGCCAGCAGCCAGCTACTAGCGGGAACTTCCTACGAGCAGTACTTC.

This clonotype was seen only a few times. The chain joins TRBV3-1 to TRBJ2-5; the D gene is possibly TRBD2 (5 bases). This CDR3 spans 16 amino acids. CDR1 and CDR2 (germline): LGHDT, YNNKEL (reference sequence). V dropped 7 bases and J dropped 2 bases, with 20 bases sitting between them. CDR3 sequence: CASTRNPIRGQETQYF. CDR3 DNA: TGTGCCAGCACTCGGAACCCCATCCGGGGTCAAGAGACCCAGTACTTC.

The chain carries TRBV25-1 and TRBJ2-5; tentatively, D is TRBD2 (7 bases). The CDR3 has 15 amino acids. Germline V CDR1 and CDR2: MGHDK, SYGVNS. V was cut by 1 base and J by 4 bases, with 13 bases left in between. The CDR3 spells CASSELGASGETQYF. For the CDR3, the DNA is TGTGCCAGCAGTGAATTGGGGGCTAGCGGAGAGACCCAGTACTTC.

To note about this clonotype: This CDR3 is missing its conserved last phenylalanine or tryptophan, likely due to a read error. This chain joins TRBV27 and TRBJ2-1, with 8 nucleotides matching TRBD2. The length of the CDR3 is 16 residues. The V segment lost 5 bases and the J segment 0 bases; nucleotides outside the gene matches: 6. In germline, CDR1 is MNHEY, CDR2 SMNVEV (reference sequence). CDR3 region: CASSLPGGSSYNEQFI. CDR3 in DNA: TGTGCCAGCAGTCTCCCGGGGGGGAGCTCCTACAATGAGCAGTTCATC.

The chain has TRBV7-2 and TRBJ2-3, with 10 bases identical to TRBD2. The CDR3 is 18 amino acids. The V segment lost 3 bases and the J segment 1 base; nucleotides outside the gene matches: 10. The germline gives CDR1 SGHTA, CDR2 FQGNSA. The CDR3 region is CASSFPSGRAGGTDTQYF. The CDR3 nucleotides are TGTGCCAGCAGCTTCCCGAGCGGGAGGGCCGGCGGCACAGATACGCAGTATTTT.

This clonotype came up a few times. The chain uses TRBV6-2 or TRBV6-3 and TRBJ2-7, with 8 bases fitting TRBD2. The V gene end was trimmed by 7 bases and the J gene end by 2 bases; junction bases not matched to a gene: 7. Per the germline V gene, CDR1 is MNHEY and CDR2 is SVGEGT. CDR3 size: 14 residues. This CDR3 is CASTRGSGTYEQYF. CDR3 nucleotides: TGTGCCAGCACCCGAGGTAGCGGGACCTACGAGCAGTACTTC.

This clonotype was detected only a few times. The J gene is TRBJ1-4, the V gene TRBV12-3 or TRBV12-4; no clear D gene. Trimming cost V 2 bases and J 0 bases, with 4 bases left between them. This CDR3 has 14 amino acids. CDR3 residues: CASSLRATNEKLFF. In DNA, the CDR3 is TGTGCCAGCAGTTTACGAGCAACTAATGAAAAACTGTTTTTT.

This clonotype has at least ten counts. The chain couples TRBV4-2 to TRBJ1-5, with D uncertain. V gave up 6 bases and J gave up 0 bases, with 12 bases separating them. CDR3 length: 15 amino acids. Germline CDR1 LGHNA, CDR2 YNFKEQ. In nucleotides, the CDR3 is TGTGCCAGCAGTGCGACGGGAAATAGCAATCAGCCCCAGCATTTT. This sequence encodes CASSATGNSNQPQHF.

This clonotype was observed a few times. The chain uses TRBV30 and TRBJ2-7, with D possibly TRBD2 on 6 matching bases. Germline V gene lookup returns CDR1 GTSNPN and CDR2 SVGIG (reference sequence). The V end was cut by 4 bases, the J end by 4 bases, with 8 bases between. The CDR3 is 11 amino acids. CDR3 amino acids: CAWTGLYEQYF. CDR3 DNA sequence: TGTGCCTGGACGGGACTGTACGAGCAGTACTTC. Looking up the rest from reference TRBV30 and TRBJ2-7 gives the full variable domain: SQTIHQWPATLVQPVGSPLSLECTVEGTSNPNLYWYRQAAGRGLQLLFYSVGIGQISSEVPQNLSASRPQDRQFILSSKKLLLSDSGFYLCAWTGLYEQYFGPGTRLTVT.

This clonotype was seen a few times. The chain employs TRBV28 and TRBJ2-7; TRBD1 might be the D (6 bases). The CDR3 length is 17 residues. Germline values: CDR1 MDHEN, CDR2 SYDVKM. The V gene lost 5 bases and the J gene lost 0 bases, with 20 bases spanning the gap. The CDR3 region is CASSRLGGGHPSYEQYF. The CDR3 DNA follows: TGTGCCAGCAGTCGCCTTGGGGGCGGACACCCCTCCTACGAGCAGTACTTC.

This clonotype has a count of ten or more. Here the CDR3 DNA reads TGCGCCAGCAGCCAACAGGGAGATAATTCACCCCTCCACTTT. Translation: CASSQQGDNSPLHF. V is TRBV5-1 and J is TRBJ1-6, with D possibly matching TRBD1 (6 bases). The CDR3 has 14 amino acids. Germline V lookup: CDR1 SGHRS, CDR2 YFSETQ. Trimming cost V 4 bases and J 5 bases, with 10 bases left between them.